This TCR beta chain was retrieved from a study of blood T cell repertoires in COVID-19. Overall study: From T cells, B-cell-depleted T cells, or PBMCs came the material, which was cDNA or gDNA.

V was clipped by 6 bases and J by 3 bases; unmatched bases: 4. From germline, CDR1 is SEHNR and CDR2 FQNEAQ (reference sequence). CDR3 length: 14 residues. As originally analysed: Nucleated cell number was recorded as an estimate derived from reference gene primer amplification. Generated by immunoSEQ multiplex PCR, the TCRdb table keeps only in-frame clones and is missing some. V, J and clone size derive from that table, while D and trimming were established from the DNA sequence. The table includes 18,000 or so clones, 85% detected once. The sample comprised peripheral blood. The receptor was isolated from a human donor with active COVID-19. The donor label of this sample is uncertain. The V and J genes are TRBV7-9 and TRBJ1-4, with 7 bases aligning to TRBD1. CDR3 bases: TGTGCCAGCAGTCCGGGACAGCCTAATGAAAAACTGTTTTTT. It codes for CASSPGQPNEKLFF.